The source of this T cell receptor beta chain is a study of T cell clonality in common variable immunodeficiency. This CDR3 contains 14 residues. CDR1 SNHLY and CDR2 FYNNEI come from the germline V gene. V gave up 6 bases and J gave up 0 bases, with 8 bases separating them. A remark on this clone: The antigen is undetermined. The read is 3 residues too short to cover the CDR3 end, so that end is filled in from the germline J gene.

Broader study findings: In common variable immunodeficiency, TCR beta chains reportedly carried fewer deletions and N-nucleotide insertions. CVID subjects had higher TCRbeta clonality than healthy controls, most marked in about a third.

The protocol was immunoSEQ multiplex PCR, while the TCRdb copy is restricted to in-frame clones and leaves out a portion. This set yields 35,000 to 50,000 clones and no singletons; the top ten hold more than 1.2%. The receptor was isolated from a person between 18 and 75 years old in good health. The specimen was peripheral blood mononuclear cells. The chain has TRBV2 and TRBJ1-4, with D uncertain. The CDR3 protein is CASRTRPTNEKLFF. CDR3 DNA, as far as it was read: TGTGCCAGCAGGACACGGCCAACTAATGAAAAA.